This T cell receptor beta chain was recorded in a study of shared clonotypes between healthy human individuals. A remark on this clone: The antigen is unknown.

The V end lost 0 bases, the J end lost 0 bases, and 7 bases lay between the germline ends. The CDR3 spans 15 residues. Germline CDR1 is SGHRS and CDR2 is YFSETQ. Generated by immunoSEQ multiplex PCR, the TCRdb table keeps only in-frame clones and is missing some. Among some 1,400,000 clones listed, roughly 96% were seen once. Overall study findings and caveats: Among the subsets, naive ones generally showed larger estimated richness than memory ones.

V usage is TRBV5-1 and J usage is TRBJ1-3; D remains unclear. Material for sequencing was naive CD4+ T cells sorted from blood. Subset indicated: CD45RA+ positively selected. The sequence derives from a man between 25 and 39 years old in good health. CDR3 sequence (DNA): TGCGCCAGCAGCTTGGGGCGCCACTCTGGAAACACCATATATTTT. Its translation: CASSLGRHSGNTIYF. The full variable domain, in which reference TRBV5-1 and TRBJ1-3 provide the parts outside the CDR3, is KAGVTQTPRYLIKTRGQQVTLSCSPISGHRSVSWYQQTPGQGLQFLFEYFSETQRNKGNFPGRFSGRQFSNSRSEMNVSTLELGDSALYLCASSLGRHSGNTIYFGEGSWLTVV.